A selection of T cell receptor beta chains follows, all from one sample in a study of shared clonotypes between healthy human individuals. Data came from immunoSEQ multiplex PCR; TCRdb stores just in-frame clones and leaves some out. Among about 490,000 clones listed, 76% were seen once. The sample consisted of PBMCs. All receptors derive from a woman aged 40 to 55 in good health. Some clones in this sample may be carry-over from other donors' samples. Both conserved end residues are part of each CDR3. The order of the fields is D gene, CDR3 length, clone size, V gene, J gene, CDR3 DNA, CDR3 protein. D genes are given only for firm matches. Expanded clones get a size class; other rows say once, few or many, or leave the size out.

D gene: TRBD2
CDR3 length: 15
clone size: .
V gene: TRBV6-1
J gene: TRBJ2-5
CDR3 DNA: TGTGCCAGCACCCCAGGGAGGGGCCCTCAAGAGACCCAGTACTTC
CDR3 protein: CASTPGRGPQETQYF

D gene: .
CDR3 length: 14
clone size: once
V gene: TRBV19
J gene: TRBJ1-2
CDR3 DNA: TGTGCCAGTAAGAGGGCGGGATTGGCCTATGGCTACACCTTC
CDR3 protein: CASKRAGLAYGYTF

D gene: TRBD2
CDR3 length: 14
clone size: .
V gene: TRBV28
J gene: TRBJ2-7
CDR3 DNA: TGTGCCAGCAAACCCCCGGGACTAACCTACGAGCAGTACTTC
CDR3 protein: CASKPPGLTYEQYF

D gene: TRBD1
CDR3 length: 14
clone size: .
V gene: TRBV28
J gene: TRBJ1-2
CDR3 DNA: TGTGCCAGCAGTACCCTTCAGGGGGTCGGTGGCTACACCTTC
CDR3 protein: CASSTLQGVGGYTF

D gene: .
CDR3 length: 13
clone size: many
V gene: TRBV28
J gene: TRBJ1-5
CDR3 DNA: TGTGCCAGCACAGCTCCGGGGGGCCAGCCCCAGCATTTT
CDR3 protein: CASTAPGGQPQHF

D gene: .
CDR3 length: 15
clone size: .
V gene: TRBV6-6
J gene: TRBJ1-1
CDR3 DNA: TGTGCCAGCAGTTACTCCTACAGGGTGGACACTGAAGCTTTCTTT
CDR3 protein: CASSYSYRVDTEAFF

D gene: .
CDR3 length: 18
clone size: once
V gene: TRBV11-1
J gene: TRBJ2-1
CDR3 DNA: TGTGCCAGCAGCTTAGTAGGAGTATTTAGGACAGAGAACAATGAGCAGTTCTTC
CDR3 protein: CASSLVGVFRTENNEQFF

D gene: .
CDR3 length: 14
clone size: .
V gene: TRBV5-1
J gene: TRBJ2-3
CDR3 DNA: TGCGCCAGCAGCCTCCCTGGGAGCACAGATACGCAGTATTTT
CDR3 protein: CASSLPGSTDTQYF

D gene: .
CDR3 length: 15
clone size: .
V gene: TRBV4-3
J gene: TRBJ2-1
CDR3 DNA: TGCGCCAGCAGCCCCGGACTACTCAACTACAATGAGCAGTTCTTC
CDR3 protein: CASSPGLLNYNEQFF

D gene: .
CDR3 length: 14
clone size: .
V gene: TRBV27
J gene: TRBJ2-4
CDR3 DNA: TGTGCCAGCAGTCCAAGGGCTTCTAGTACCATTCAGTACTTC
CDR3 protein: CASSPRASSTIQYF

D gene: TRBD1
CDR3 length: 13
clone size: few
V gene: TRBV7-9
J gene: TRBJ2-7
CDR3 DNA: TGTGCCAGCAGCCGGACAGGAGGCTACGAGCAGTACTTC
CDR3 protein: CASSRTGGYEQYF

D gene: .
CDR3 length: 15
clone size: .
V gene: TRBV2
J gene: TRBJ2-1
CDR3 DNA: TGTGCCAGCAGTGAAAAGCGGAGGCCCTACAATGAGCAGTTCTTC
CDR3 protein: CASSEKRRPYNEQFF

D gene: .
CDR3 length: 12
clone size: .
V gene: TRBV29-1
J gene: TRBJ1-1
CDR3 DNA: TGCAGCGTCCAGGATCCGAACACTGAAGCTTTCTTT
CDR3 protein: CSVQDPNTEAFF

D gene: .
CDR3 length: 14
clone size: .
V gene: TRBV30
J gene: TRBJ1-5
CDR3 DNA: TGTGCCTGGAGTGGAGGTGTGGAGGATCAGCCCCAGCATTTT
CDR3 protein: CAWSGGVEDQPQHF

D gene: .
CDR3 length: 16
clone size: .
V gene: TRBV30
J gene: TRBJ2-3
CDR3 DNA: TGTGCCTGGAGTGTCGGGTTGTCGGGGTTGACAGATACGCAGTATTTT
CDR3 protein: CAWSVGLSGLTDTQYF

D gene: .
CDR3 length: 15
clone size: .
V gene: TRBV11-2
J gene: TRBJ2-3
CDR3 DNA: TGTGCCAGCAGCTTAGTCCGAACTAGCACAGATACGCAGTATTTT
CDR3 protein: CASSLVRTSTDTQYF

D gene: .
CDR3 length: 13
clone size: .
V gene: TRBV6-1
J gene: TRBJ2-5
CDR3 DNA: TGTGCCAGCAGTCGACCCGCGGCCGAGACCCAGTACTTC
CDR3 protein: CASSRPAAETQYF

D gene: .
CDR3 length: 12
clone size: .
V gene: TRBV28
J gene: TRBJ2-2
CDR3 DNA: TGTGCCAGCAGGTTATCTTCCGGGGAGCTGTTTTTT
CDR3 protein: CASRLSSGELFF

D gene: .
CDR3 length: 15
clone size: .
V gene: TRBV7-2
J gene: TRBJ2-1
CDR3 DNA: TGTGCCAGCCAACAGGACTCCAGCTCCTACAATGAGCAGTTCTTC
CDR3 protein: CASQQDSSSYNEQFF

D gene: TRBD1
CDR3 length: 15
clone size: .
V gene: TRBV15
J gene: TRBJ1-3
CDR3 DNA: TGTGCCACCAGCAGCCGGGACAGGGGATTGAACACCATATATTTT
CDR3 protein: CATSSRDRGLNTIYF

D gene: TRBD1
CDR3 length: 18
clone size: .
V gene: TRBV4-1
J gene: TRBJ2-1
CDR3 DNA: TGCGCCAGCAGCCAAGCTCCGGACAGGGGGCGAGGGCACAATCAGCAGTTCTTC
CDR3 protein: CASSQAPDRGRGHNQQFF

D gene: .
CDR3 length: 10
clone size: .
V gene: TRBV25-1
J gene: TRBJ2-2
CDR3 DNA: TGTGCCAGGTCCACCGGGGAGCTGTTTTTT
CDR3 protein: CARSTGELFF

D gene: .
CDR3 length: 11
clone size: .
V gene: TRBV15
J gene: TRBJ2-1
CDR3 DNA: TGTGCCACCAGCAGATTCAGTGAGCAGTTCTTC
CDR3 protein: CATSRFSEQFF

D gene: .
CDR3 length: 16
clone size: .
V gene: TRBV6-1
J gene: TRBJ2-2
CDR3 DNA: TGTGCCAGCAGTGAACAGATTACAGGTTTTCCCGGGGAGCTGTTTTTT
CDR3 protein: CASSEQITGFPGELFF

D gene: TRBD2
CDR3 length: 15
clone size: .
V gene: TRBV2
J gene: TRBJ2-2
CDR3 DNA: TGTGCCAGCAGTGACTTGGGACTAGAGGCCGGGGAGCTGTTTTTT
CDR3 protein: CASSDLGLEAGELFF

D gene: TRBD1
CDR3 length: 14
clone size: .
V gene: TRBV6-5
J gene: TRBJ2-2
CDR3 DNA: TGTGCCAGCAGTTCAGGGGGAAACACCGGGGAGCTGTTTTTT
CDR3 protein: CASSSGGNTGELFF

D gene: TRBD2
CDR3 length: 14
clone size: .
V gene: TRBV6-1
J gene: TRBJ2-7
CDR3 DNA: TGTGCCAGCAGTGCGGCTAGCGGGACGTACGAGCAGTACTTC
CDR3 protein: CASSAASGTYEQYF

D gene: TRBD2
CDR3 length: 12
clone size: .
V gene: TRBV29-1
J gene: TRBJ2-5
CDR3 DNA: TGCAGCGTACCGAGCGGGGGCGAGACCCAGTACTTC
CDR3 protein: CSVPSGGETQYF

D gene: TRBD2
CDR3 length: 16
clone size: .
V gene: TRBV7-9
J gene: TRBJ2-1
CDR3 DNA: TGTGCCAGCAGCTTAGGTCCTAGCGGGAATTCCGGTGAGCAGTTCTTC
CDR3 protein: CASSLGPSGNSGEQFF

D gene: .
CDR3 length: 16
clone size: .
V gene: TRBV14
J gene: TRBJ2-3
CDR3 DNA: TGTGCCAGCAGCCACCTGAACAGCTTCCTCACAGATACGCAGTATTTT
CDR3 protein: CASSHLNSFLTDTQYF

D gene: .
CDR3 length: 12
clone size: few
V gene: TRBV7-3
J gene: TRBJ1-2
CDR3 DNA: TGTGCCAGCAGCGAGGGACAAGGCGGCTACACCTTC
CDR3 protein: CASSEGQGGYTF

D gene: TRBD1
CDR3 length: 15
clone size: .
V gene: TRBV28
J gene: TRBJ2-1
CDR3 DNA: TGTGCCAGCAGTACCGGGACAGGGTATTACAATGAGCAGTTCTTC
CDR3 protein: CASSTGTGYYNEQFF

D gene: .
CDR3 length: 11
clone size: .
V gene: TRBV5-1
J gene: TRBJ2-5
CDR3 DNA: TGCGCCAGCAGCGACCAAGAGACCCAGTACTTC
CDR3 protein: CASSDQETQYF

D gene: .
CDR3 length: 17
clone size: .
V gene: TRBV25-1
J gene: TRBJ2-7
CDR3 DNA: TGTGCCAGCGAAGCCAGCGTCCACGGACTTAACAACTACGAGCAGTACTTC
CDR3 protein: CASEASVHGLNNYEQYF

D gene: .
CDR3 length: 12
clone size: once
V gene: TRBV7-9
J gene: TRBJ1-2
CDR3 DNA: TGTGCCAGCAGCTTAGGACATATTGGCTACACCTTC
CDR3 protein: CASSLGHIGYTF

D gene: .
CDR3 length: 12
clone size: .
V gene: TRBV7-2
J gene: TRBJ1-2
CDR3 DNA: TGTGCCAGCAGCGGAGACCTGGGGGGCTACACCTTC
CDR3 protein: CASSGDLGGYTF

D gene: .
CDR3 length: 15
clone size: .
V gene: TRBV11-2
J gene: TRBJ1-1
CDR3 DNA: TGTGCCAGCAGCCCACTAATTGGGGTGAACACTGAAGCTTTCTTT
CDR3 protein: CASSPLIGVNTEAFF

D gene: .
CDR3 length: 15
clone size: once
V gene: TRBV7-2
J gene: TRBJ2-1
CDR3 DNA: TGTGCCAGCAGCTTAGCGAACAGGGTCCCAAATGAGCAGTTCTTC
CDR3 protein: CASSLANRVPNEQFF

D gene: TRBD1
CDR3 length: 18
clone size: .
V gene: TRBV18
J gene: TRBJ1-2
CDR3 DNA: TGTGCCAGCTCATCCATGCATGCAGACAGGGGAAGGGACTATGGCTACACCTTC
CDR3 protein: CASSSMHADRGRDYGYTF

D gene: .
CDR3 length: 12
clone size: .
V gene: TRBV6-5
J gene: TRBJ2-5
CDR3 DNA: TGTGCCAGCAGTTTAAACCAAGAGACCCAGTACTTC
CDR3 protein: CASSLNQETQYF

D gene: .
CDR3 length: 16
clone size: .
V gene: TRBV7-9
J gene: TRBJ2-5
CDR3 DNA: TGTGCCAGCAGCTTAGTGGGGGTTGGAGGGCAAGAGACCCAGTACTTC
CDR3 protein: CASSLVGVGGQETQYF

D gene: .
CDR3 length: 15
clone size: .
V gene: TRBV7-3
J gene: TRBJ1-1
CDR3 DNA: TGTGCCAGCAGCTTAACCCCGACAGTGAACACTGAAGCTTTCTTT
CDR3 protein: CASSLTPTVNTEAFF

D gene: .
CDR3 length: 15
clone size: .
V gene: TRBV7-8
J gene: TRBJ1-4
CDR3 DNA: TGTGCCAGCAGCTCCGCCTGGGGGACTAATGAAAAACTGTTTTTT
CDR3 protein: CASSSAWGTNEKLFF

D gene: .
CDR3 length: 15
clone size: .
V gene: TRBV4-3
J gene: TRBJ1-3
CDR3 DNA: TGCGCCAGCAGCCAAGATCCGGTCGGTCCGAACACCATATATTTT
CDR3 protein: CASSQDPVGPNTIYF

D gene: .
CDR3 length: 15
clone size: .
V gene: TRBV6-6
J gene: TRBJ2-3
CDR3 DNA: TGTGCCAGCAGTTATAGCCGAGGAAGCACAGATACGCAGTATTTT
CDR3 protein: CASSYSRGSTDTQYF

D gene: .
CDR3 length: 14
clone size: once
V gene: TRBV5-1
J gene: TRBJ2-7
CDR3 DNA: TGCGCCAGCAGCTTGGAGGGACCCGGAGGCGAGCAGTACTTC
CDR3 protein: CASSLEGPGGEQYF

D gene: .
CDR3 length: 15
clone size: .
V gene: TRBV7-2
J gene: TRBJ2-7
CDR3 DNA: TGTGCCAGCAGCTCATCCGGGACACAGCACTACGAGCAGTACTTC
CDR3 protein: CASSSSGTQHYEQYF

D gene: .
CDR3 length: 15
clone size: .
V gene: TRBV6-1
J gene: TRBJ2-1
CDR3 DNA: TGTGCCAGCAGTGGAGACAGGAGCTCCTACAATGAGCAGTTCTTC
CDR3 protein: CASSGDRSSYNEQFF

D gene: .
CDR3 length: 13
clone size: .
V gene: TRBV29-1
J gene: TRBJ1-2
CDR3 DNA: TGCAGCGTTGAAGGGCAGGGCCCCTATGGCTACACCTTC
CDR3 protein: CSVEGQGPYGYTF